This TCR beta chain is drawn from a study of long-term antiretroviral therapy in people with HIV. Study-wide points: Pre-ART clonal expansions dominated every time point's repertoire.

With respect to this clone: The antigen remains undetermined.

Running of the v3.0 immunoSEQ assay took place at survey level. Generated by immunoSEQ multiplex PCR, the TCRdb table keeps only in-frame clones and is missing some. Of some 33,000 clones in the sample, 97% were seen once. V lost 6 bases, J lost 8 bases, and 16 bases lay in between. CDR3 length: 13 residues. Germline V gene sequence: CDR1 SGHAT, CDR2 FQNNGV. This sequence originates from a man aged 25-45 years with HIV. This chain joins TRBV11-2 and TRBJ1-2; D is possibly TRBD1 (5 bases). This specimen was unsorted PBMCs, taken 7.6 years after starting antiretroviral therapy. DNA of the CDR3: TGTGCCAGCAGTGTGACCCTCGCAGGGGGCTACACCTTC. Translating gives CASSVTLAGGYTF.